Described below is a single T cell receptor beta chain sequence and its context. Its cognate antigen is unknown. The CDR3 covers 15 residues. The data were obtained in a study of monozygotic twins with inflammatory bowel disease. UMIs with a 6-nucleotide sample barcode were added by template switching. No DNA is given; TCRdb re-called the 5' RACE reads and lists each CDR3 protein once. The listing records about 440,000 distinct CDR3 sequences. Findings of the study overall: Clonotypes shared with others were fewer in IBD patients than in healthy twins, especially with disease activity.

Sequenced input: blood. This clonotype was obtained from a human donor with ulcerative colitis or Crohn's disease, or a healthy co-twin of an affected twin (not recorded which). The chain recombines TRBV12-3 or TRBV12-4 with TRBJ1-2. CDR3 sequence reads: CASSLGQPSLFGYTF.